The rows below give T cell receptor beta chains drawn from one sample of a study of graft-versus-host responses after intestinal transplantation. Sequencing was performed with immunoSEQ multiplex PCR; in TCRdb, only in-frame clones are kept and a portion is missing. The sample lists around 13,000 clones, approximately 28% occurring once. The sample consisted of alloreactive CD8+ T cells from a mixed lymphocyte reaction culture, taken before intestinal transplant. Receptors originate from a human patient who received an intestinal transplant. Each CDR3 is given with its conserved first and last residue. A D gene is named only where the DNA matches it firmly. Only some rows state a clone size, as once, few, many or a class for expanded clones.

D gene	J gene	clone size	V gene	CDR3 DNA	CDR3 protein
-	TRBJ2-2	-	TRBV19	TGTGCCAGTAGCCTGCGGGGATCCGGGGAGCTGTTTTTT	CASSLRGSGELFF
-	TRBJ2-2	-	TRBV2	TGTGCCAGCATGCGGGGCTCGACTAATACCGGGGAGCTGTTTTTT	CASMRGSTNTGELFF
TRBD1	TRBJ1-1	few	TRBV5-6	TGTGCCAGCAGCTTCGTGGACAGGTTCTACACTGAAGCTTTCTTT	CASSFVDRFYTEAFF
TRBD1	TRBJ2-7	-	TRBV9	TGTGCCAGCAGCGCCTCCGGGACAGCTTCCTACGAGCAGTACTTC	CASSASGTASYEQYF
-	TRBJ2-3	few	TRBV4-1	TGCGCCAGCAGCTCCTCCTCCACAGATACGCAGTATTTT	CASSSSSTDTQYF
TRBD1	TRBJ1-1	-	TRBV5-1	TGCGCCTGCAGCCCAAGACAGGGTAGGGGCACTGAAGCTTTCTTT	CACSPRQGRGTEAFF
-	TRBJ1-3	large	TRBV2	TGTGCCAGCAGTGAGGGGGAAGGTGGAAACACCATATATTTT	CASSEGEGGNTIYF
TRBD2	TRBJ2-7	-	TRBV7-3	TGTGCCAGCAGCTCCCTAGCGGGACGGACCTGGGAGCAGTACTTC	CASSSLAGRTWEQYF
TRBD2	TRBJ2-1	-	TRBV6-1	TGTGCCAGCAGTTTAGCGGGAGGAAATGAGCAGTTCTTC	CASSLAGGNEQFF
-	TRBJ1-2	few	TRBV7-2	TGTGCCAGCAGCGTAGGACGGTATGGCTACACCTTC	CASSVGRYGYTF
-	TRBJ2-7	-	TRBV10-3	TGTGCCACCTTTTCCGGGACCAGCCCCTACGAGCAGTACTTC	CATFSGTSPYEQYF
TRBD2	TRBJ2-1	-	TRBV28	TGTGCCAGCAGTGGGGGGACTAGCGTCTTCAATGAGCAGTTCTTC	CASSGGTSVFNEQFF
-	TRBJ2-7	few	TRBV2	TGTGCCAGCAGCTCGGATAGGGGACCCCCCTACGAGCAGTACTTC	CASSSDRGPPYEQYF
-	TRBJ2-3	few	TRBV6-9	TGTGCCAGCTTTCGAAGTAGCACAGATACGCAGTATTTT	CASFRSSTDTQYF
-	TRBJ2-7	-	TRBV19	TGTGCCAGTAGTATAGTAGGGGCTTACGAGCAGTACTTC	CASSIVGAYEQYF
-	TRBJ2-1	-	TRBV9	TGTGCCAGCAGCGCCCCAGGACGGGGCGATGACTACAATGAGCAGTTCTTC	CASSAPGRGDDYNEQFF
TRBD1	TRBJ1-2	medium-sized	TRBV6-1	TGTGCCAGCAGTGAAGCCCTCGGACAGGCCCGCTATGGCTACACCTTC	CASSEALGQARYGYTF
-	TRBJ2-3	few	TRBV19	TGTGCCAGTAGCCTGTGGGGCACAGATACGCAGTATTTT	CASSLWGTDTQYF
-	TRBJ2-1	few	TRBV19	TGTGCCAGTAGTTTTGGCTACAATGAGCAGTTCTTC	CASSFGYNEQFF
-	TRBJ1-6	few	TRBV5-6	TGTGCCAGCAGCTTCAGAACGGGACAATATAATTCACCCCTCCACTTT	CASSFRTGQYNSPLHF
-	TRBJ1-2	-	TRBV5-6	TGTGCCAGCAGCTTGGGGGACCTTCCTGGGGACTATGGCTACACCTTC	CASSLGDLPGDYGYTF
-	TRBJ1-4	-	TRBV7-9	TGTGCCAGCAGCTTCCCCGGCGTAGCCTTTCCAACTAATGAAAAACTGTTTTTT	CASSFPGVAFPTNEKLFF
TRBD2	TRBJ2-5	few	TRBV7-3	TGTGCCAGCAGCTTATTGGGGACTAGACAAGAGACCCAGTACTTC	CASSLLGTRQETQYF
TRBD2	TRBJ2-1	few	TRBV5-1	TGCGCCAGCAGCCACCCGGGGGGGCCTTGGGTAAATGAGCAGTTCTTC	CASSHPGGPWVNEQFF
TRBD1	TRBJ1-1	medium-sized	TRBV5-6	TGTGCCAGCAGCCTCGGGACAGGGACTGAAGCTTTCTTT	CASSLGTGTEAFF
TRBD2	TRBJ2-5	-	TRBV9	TGTGCCAGCAGCGTAGGTGGCAGGGAGGGGTGCCAAGAGACCCAGTACTTC	CASSVGGREGCQETQYF
-	TRBJ2-7	medium-sized	TRBV13	TGTGCCAGCAGCTTTAGACAGGCCATTTCCATCTACGAGCAGTACTTC	CASSFRQAISIYEQYF
-	TRBJ1-2	medium-sized	TRBV4-1	TGCGCCAGCAGCCAAGAAAGGGGGACAAACTATGGCTACACCTTC	CASSQERGTNYGYTF
TRBD2	TRBJ2-7	few	TRBV15	TGTGCCACCAGCGTTGGACTAGCGGGAATCCCAAACTACGAGCAGTACTTC	CATSVGLAGIPNYEQYF
TRBD2	TRBJ2-2	medium-sized	TRBV4-2	TGTGCCAGCAGCCTTGATGGGCTAGCGGGGTCGAACACCGGGGAGCTGTTTTTT	CASSLDGLAGSNTGELFF
-	TRBJ2-3	few	TRBV13	TGTGCCAGCAGCTTAGAAGATACGCAGTATTTT	CASSLEDTQYF
-	TRBJ1-1	-	TRBV19	TGTGCCAGTAGTATAGGAGGAGGTCCCACTGAAGCTTTCTTT	CASSIGGGPTEAFF
-	TRBJ1-2	-	TRBV6-5	TGTGCCAGCAGTTACACTCCCAACCCTCATGGCTACACCTTC	CASSYTPNPHGYTF
-	TRBJ1-5	few	TRBV7-9	TGTGCCAGCAGCCAGGACGGCTACAATCAGCCCCAGCATTTT	CASSQDGYNQPQHF
-	TRBJ2-1	few	TRBV28	TGTGCCAGCAGTTTCCCCCGGGAAGGGCCCTTCTACAATGAGCAGTTCTTC	CASSFPREGPFYNEQFF
-	TRBJ1-6	-	TRBV7-6	TGTGCCAGCAGCTTCGAGTCTTATAATTCACCCCTCCACTTT	CASSFESYNSPLHF
-	TRBJ2-3	-	TRBV4-2	TGTGCCAGCAGCCACTGGCCGGGACCGACTATTGGGGGTGGGACAGATACGCAGTATTTT	CASSHWPGPTIGGGTDTQYF
-	TRBJ2-3	-	TRBV6-6	TGTGCCAGCAGTTACGGAGCGACAGATACGCAGTATTTT	CASSYGATDTQYF
TRBD2	TRBJ2-7	medium-sized	TRBV30	TGTGCCTGGAGCCCCCTTACTAGCGCGGGCTACGAGCAGTACTTC	CAWSPLTSAGYEQYF
TRBD2	TRBJ2-1	few	TRBV15	TGTGCCACCAGCAGAGTCCCCCCCCCACTAGCGGAAAAAGGGAATGAGCAGTTCTTC	CATSRVPPPLAEKGNEQFF
-	TRBJ2-2	few	TRBV9	TGTGCCAGCAGCGCCCCGCAGGGGCATGACACCGGGGAGCTGTTTTTT	CASSAPQGHDTGELFF